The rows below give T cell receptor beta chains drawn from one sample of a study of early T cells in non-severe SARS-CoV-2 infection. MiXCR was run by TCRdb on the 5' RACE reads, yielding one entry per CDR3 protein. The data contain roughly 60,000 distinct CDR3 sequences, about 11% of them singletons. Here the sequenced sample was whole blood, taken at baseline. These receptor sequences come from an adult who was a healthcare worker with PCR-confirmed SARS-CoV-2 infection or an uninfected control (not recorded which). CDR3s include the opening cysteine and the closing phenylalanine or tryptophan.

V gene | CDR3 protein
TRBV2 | CASHRTGGVSEQFF
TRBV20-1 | CSARDDDYEQYF
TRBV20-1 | CSARPTGVNYGYTF
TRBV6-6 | CASSPGTEYNSPLHF
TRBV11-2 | CASSRDSPSYEQYF
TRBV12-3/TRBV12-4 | CASSFSSGGGTDTQYF
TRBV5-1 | CASSLEGHPAYEQYF
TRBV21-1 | CASSKAPGQGAMNTEAFF
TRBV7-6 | CASSPLGDQYYNEQFF
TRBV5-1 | CASNSDRATGELFF
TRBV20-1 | CSATRDPYEQYF
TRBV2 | CASSPDRGSGYTF
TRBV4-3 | CASSPNPAGGTQYF
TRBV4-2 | CASSQSRASGGPDQETQYF
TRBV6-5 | CASSPGRWGNQPQHF
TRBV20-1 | CSAGTSGYEQYF
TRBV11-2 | CASSLGVEGADTQYF
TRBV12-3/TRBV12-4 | CASSLNEAEKLFF
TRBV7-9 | CASLQSPSSSGNTIYF
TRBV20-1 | CGRTNYNEQFF
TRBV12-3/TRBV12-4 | CASSRTGTGEFYF
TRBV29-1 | CSVEKGPNEQFF
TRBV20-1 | CSARVIPPSGEKLFF
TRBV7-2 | CASSLSGGATDTQYF
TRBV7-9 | CASSLGLAQETQYF